These T cell receptor beta chains were read from a single sample in a study of blood T cell repertoires in COVID-19. Profiling relied on immunoSEQ multiplex PCR, and the TCRdb table lists in-frame clones only, not all of them. This sample has hundreds of thousands of clones; 70% to 90% occur once, and the top ten carry roughly 6.6%. The sequencing input was peripheral blood. Every receptor here comes from a woman aged 55-69 years with COVID-19, enrolled during active disease. Each CDR3 is given with its conserved first and last residue. Fields, in order: CDR3 length, J gene, V gene, clone size, D gene, CDR3 DNA, CDR3 protein. D genes are given only for firm matches. Clone size, where shown, is once, few, many, or a class for clones that have expanded.

length: 17
J: TRBJ2-7
V: TRBV4-1
size: -
D: TRBD1
DNA: TGCGCCAGCAGCCAAGACGGGACAGGGGTAGGAGTCTACGAGCAGTACTTC
CDR3: CASSQDGTGVGVYEQYF

length: 15
J: TRBJ2-7
V: TRBV27
size: -
D: TRBD1
DNA: TGTGCCAGCACACTAGCCGGGACAGGGACCTACGAGCAGTACTTC
CDR3: CASTLAGTGTYEQYF

length: 16
J: TRBJ2-1
V: TRBV10-3
size: -
D: -
DNA: TGTGCCATCAGTGAGTCGTTGGCGGGCCCCTACAATGAGCAGTTCTTC
CDR3: CAISESLAGPYNEQFF

length: 16
J: TRBJ2-1
V: TRBV4-1
size: -
D: TRBD2
DNA: TGCGCCAGCAGCCAAGACAGAGTAGCGGGCTACAATGAGCAGTTCTTC
CDR3: CASSQDRVAGYNEQFF

length: 17
J: TRBJ2-1
V: TRBV5-1
size: -
D: TRBD1
DNA: TGCGCCAGCAGCTTGGAGAGGTGGACAGGGGCCTACAATGAGCAGTTCTTC
CDR3: CASSLERWTGAYNEQFF

length: 14
J: TRBJ1-6
V: TRBV5-6
size: -
D: -
DNA: TGTGCCAGCAGCTTGTCAGGCTATAATTCACCCCTCCACTTT
CDR3: CASSLSGYNSPLHF

length: 13
J: TRBJ2-1
V: TRBV7-2
size: once
D: -
DNA: TGTGCCAGCAGCTTAGACAGGGTCTATGAGCAGTTCTTC
CDR3: CASSLDRVYEQFF

length: 14
J: TRBJ2-7
V: TRBV25-1
size: -
D: -
DNA: TGTGCCAGCAGTTATACAGGGGCGGGACACGAGCAGTACTTC
CDR3: CASSYTGAGHEQYF

length: 15
J: TRBJ2-7
V: TRBV9
size: -
D: TRBD2
DNA: TGTGCCAGCAGCGTAGACGGCGGGGGGGCGGACGAGCAGTACTTC
CDR3: CASSVDGGGADEQYF

length: 16
J: TRBJ2-2
V: TRBV5-1
size: -
D: TRBD2
DNA: TGCGCCAGCAGCTCCGGGACTAGCGGATTCACCGGGGAGCTGTTTTTT
CDR3: CASSSGTSGFTGELFF

length: 15
J: TRBJ2-3
V: TRBV6-5
size: -
D: TRBD1
DNA: TGTGCCAGCAGGATGAAGGGGGCACCCGGAGATACGCAGTATTTT
CDR3: CASRMKGAPGDTQYF

length: 14
J: TRBJ2-5
V: TRBV11-3
size: -
D: TRBD2
DNA: TGTGCCAGCACCGAGGGACTAGTCGGAGAGACCCAGTACTTC
CDR3: CASTEGLVGETQYF

length: 16
J: TRBJ2-7
V: TRBV27
size: -
D: TRBD1
DNA: TGTGCCAGCAGTCCGTGGACAGGGCTGATATCCTACGAGCAGTACTTC
CDR3: CASSPWTGLISYEQYF

length: 16
J: TRBJ2-7
V: TRBV6-5
size: -
D: TRBD1
DNA: TGTGCCAGCAGTTACTCCTACGGGACAGGGGGGCTCGAGCAGTACTTC
CDR3: CASSYSYGTGGLEQYF

length: 13
J: TRBJ2-7
V: TRBV5-1
size: -
D: -
DNA: TGCGCCAGCAGCTCCGGAGAACTCTACGAGCAGTACTTC
CDR3: CASSSGELYEQYF

length: 14
J: TRBJ2-7
V: TRBV6-6
size: -
D: TRBD1
DNA: TGTGCCAGCAGTTTACAGGGGGCGCCGTACGAGCAGTACTTC
CDR3: CASSLQGAPYEQYF

length: 13
J: TRBJ1-1
V: TRBV10-1
size: -
D: -
DNA: TGCGCCAGCAGTCCCCGGGGGAGGACTGAAGCTTTCTTT
CDR3: CASSPRGRTEAFF

length: 15
J: TRBJ1-1
V: TRBV7-3
size: -
D: -
DNA: TGTGCCAGCCGCCTGGGGGGAGGAATGGGCACTGAAGCTTTCTTT
CDR3: CASRLGGGMGTEAFF

length: 15
J: TRBJ2-7
V: TRBV6-5
size: -
D: -
DNA: TGTGCCAGCAGTCTACAGGGCGGAACTTTCTACGAGCAGTACTTC
CDR3: CASSLQGGTFYEQYF

length: 15
J: TRBJ2-7
V: TRBV19
size: -
D: TRBD1
DNA: TGTGCCAGTAGTTCCGGACAGGGGTGGATCTACGAGCAGTACTTC
CDR3: CASSSGQGWIYEQYF

length: 16
J: TRBJ1-6
V: TRBV4-3
size: -
D: -
DNA: TGCGCCAGCAGCCAAGGAAGGGGGGGGGACAATTCACCCCTCCACTTT
CDR3: CASSQGRGGDNSPLHF

length: 15
J: TRBJ1-4
V: TRBV7-9
size: -
D: -
DNA: TGTGCCAGCAGCTTATCGGGACAAAGTAATGAAAAACTGTTTTTT
CDR3: CASSLSGQSNEKLFF

length: 13
J: TRBJ1-5
V: TRBV18
size: -
D: TRBD1
DNA: TGTGCCAGCTCACAGGACAGGGGACAGCCCCAGCATTTT
CDR3: CASSQDRGQPQHF

length: 16
J: TRBJ1-1
V: TRBV4-3
size: -
D: TRBD1
DNA: TGCGCCAGCAGCCCACAATCGGGACAGGAGAACACTGAAGCTTTCTTT
CDR3: CASSPQSGQENTEAFF

length: 18
J: TRBJ2-3
V: TRBV10-1
size: -
D: -
DNA: TGCGCCAGCAGTGAGTGGACTCCCGGAGGGGAGGGCACAGATACGCAGTATTTT
CDR3: CASSEWTPGGEGTDTQYF

length: 17
J: TRBJ1-2
V: TRBV4-3
size: -
D: TRBD1
DNA: TGCGCCAGCAGCCCGCAAGGGGGCCCCGGTCTTATGAGTCGCTACACCTTC
CDR3: CASSPQGGPGLMSRYTF

length: 15
J: TRBJ1-2
V: TRBV6-5
size: -
D: -
DNA: TGTGCCAGCAGTTACTATTACGAGGCTAACTATGGCTACACCTTC
CDR3: CASSYYYEANYGYTF

length: 14
J: TRBJ1-3
V: TRBV5-1
size: -
D: -
DNA: TGCGCCAGCAGCTTACAGGTCTCTGGAAACACCATATATTTT
CDR3: CASSLQVSGNTIYF

length: 10
J: TRBJ1-2
V: TRBV30
size: once
D: -
DNA: TGTGCCTGGGCCGGCGGAGGCTACACCTTC
CDR3: CAWAGGGYTF

length: 15
J: TRBJ2-7
V: TRBV4-1
size: -
D: TRBD2
DNA: TGCGCCAGCAGCCAACCCTCAGCGGGGTCCTACGAGCAGTACTTC
CDR3: CASSQPSAGSYEQYF

length: 13
J: TRBJ1-2
V: TRBV7-2
size: once
D: -
DNA: TGTGCCAGCAGCTCCCAGATGGACTATGGCTACACCTTC
CDR3: CASSSQMDYGYTF